This TCR beta chain comes out of a study of cytomegalovirus exposure and HLA in healthy donors. Overall study results and limits: Cytomegalovirus-associated status was assigned to roughly 160 TCR beta chains. For most TCR sequences rarity was the rule, although some public TCRs occurred in many donors. CMV antigen specificity was confirmed in vitro for three CMV-associated chains.

After removal of 0 bases from V and 7 bases from J, the junction contained 12 bases not matched to a gene. Germline loops: CDR1 SGHRS, CDR2 YFSETQ. This CDR3 is built from 16 residues. In regard to this clone: The target antigen is unknown.

Vbeta (60) and Jbeta (13) primers were used in the PCR. Sequenced by immunoSEQ multiplex PCR; TCRdb stores in-frame clones only, minus some. The sample has 150,000 to 170,000 clones, 70% to 90% seen once. The rearrangement links TRBV5-1 to TRBJ1-2; 7 bases match TRBD1. The sample consisted of PBMCs. This clonotype was obtained from a woman aged 40 to 55 in good health and CMV-seropositive. The CDR3 region has the DNA TGCGCCAGCAGCTTGGCCGGGACAGCCGGAGAGTCTGGCTACACCTTC. Translating gives CASSLAGTAGESGYTF.